This TCR beta chain is drawn from a study of blood T cell repertoires in COVID-19. This table comes from immunoSEQ multiplex PCR, and its TCRdb copy is limited to in-frame clones, with some not included. Of roughly 90,000 clones listed, about 85% are singletons. This clonotype was sampled from a woman in her 70s with acute or convalescent COVID-19. The source material was peripheral blood.

The CDR3 DNA reads TGCGCCAGCAGCGGACATCGAGATGGCTACACCTTC. Amino acid sequence: CASSGHRDGYTF. V is TRBV5-1 and J is TRBJ1-2, with TRBD1 as a possible D gene (5 bases). Deletions cut 4 bases from V and 6 bases from J, with 10 bases between. The CDR3 sequence is 12 residues long. Germline V gives CDR1 SGHRS, CDR2 YFSETQ.